This TCR beta chain was obtained from a study of shared clonotypes between healthy human individuals (dated by TCRdb to about 2020). General notes on the study: Three men and two women, aged 18 to 49 years, made up the cohort. For each donor, three plates each were used for CD4 naive and CD4 memory, two plates were used for CD8 naive, and one plate was used for CD8 memory. The study deeply sequenced blood TCR repertoires of about 5 healthy adults to estimate repertoire size and the extent of clonotype sharing between individuals. Libraries were prepared and TCR repertoires were sequenced by different laboratories using diverse techniques, in order to increase sequencing depth and limit assay-specific biases. Each donor's leukapheresis produced roughly between roughly 0.85 and 9.5 billion PBMCs.

Donors were healthy HIV-negative adults with no recently reported acute infections or vaccinations. Every donor was a Caucasian adult residing in Nashville, Tennessee, USA. CD4+ T cells were enriched through magnetic negative selection, after which naive cells were positively selected on CD45RA and the remaining negative fraction served as the memory subset. Blood was collected by leukapheresis, and PBMCs were isolated by Ficoll-Histopaque density gradient centrifugation and then cryopreserved in liquid nitrogen vapor phase. Purity and quantity of every magnetically sorted T cell population were checked by analytical flow cytometry. Genomic DNA was isolated from every sorted fraction and measured by UV absorbance on a Nanodrop 2000c. TCR CDR3 regions were amplified from genomic DNA by multiplex PCR using the deep immunoSEQ assay. Extracted genomic DNA from each cell subset was distributed evenly across all wells of several immunoSEQ 96-well plates, and each plate was treated as a replicate. For sorted subsets, around 200 ng genomic DNA, equal to approximately 30,000 T cell genomes, was loaded into each replicate PCR. Purified libraries were quantified with a Qubit 3.0 fluorometer, sized on a Bioanalyzer 2100, and re-quantified with the KAPA Library Quantification kit. Every immunoSEQ 96-well plate was sequenced on a dedicated single-read 150-cycle Illumina NextSeq 550 flow cell. The published analysis was carried out like this. Because the immunoSEQ output included only junctional sequences and no quality scores, the filtering could not be the same as the filtering used for full-length reads. Sequences were annotated with PyIR, a Python wrapper for IgBLAST v1.9, using IMGT germline references to assign V/J genes and CDR3. Reads were removed for weak V/J assignments (E-value above 1e-6), missing CDR3, stop codons, out-of-frame junctions, or ambiguous translated residues. A V3J clonotype was defined by an identical inferred V gene, J gene, and CDR3 amino acid sequence. Percentage overlap between repertoires was calculated by dividing the number of shared unique clonotypes by the size of the smaller repertoire. Richness of each repertoire was evaluated using RTK rarefaction, the Chao1 estimator, and Recon v2.1 estimates of unobserved clonotypes. Generation probabilities for all TCRbeta clonotypes obtained by the gDNA method from a handful of donors were computed using OLGA. As stored in TCRdb, this immuneACCESS dataset retains in-frame rearrangements with V and J assigned. A fraction of the clones does not appear; measured against another copy, unresolved V genes explain less than half of the discrepancy, and the remainder lacks a known reason. V and J calls plus clone size are reproduced from that table; the DNA served to infer D and trimming. Here the sample has about 2.3 million clones; approximately 95% occur a single time. The ten largest clones take up about 0.37% of the sample.

V sheds 7 bases and J sheds 2 bases, leaving 15 bases between their ends. CDR1 and CDR2 are read off the germline V gene (reference sequence) as LNHDA and SQIVND. Counted from cysteine to phenylalanine, this CDR3 has 15 amino acids. The kept DNA is CDR3 alone, 45 bases in frame from the first base. Notes on this clone: Its target antigen remains unknown. No much larger clonotype is one base removed from it; base qualities were not supplied.

What the study reported, not specific to this receptor: Pairwise subsampling led to the expectation that sequencing depth would affect the degree of clonotype sharing among donors. Compared with non-shared clonotypes, clonotypes shared by all four sorted-subset donors had higher generation probabilities. Rarefaction of sorted-subset datasets indicated incomplete sequencing despite the large sequencing depth. Sharing across several donors was observed for roughly 5.4% of naive CD4, about 3.2% of naive CD8, about 2.5% of memory CD4, and about 0.39% of memory CD8 clonotypes. Naive subsets generally had larger estimated clonotype richness than memory subsets. The small number of donors limited the genetic and exposure-history diversity represented. Sampling was restricted to blood, and TCR repertoires in tissues likely differ from the TCR repertoires found in blood.

The chain is assembled from TRBV19 and TRBJ1-5, with the D gene call left open. Sample: naive CD4+ T cells from PBMCs. The cell subset or site tag for this specimen amounts to: CD45RA+ positively selected. The sequence came from a man between 18 and 29 years old in good health. Some clones in this sample may be carry-over from other donors' samples. The bases read TGTGCCAGTACCCCAACGGGGTGGCGCAATCAGCCCCAGCATTTT. This translates into CASTPTGWRNQPQHF.